These 25 T cell receptor beta chains originate from one sample sequenced in a study of persistence of HIV-infected CD4 T cells (dated by TCRdb to about 2020). The immunoSEQ hsTCRB assay version 4, run in survey mode, was used to sequence TCRbeta repertoires from genomic DNA. TCRdb took over this immuneACCESS table, retaining in-frame rearrangements with V and J assigned. Such tables are incomplete; in checked studies, under half of the missing clones stem from an unresolved V gene, and the remainder is unexplained. For this sample the table gives roughly 64,000 clones, of which more than 70% were detected only once. The biggest ten clones account for 1.5% to 2% of the sample. According to the study, the label for this sample's treatment or condition signals: suppressive antiretroviral therapy. Cells were stimulated with a pool of overlapping HIV-1 Gag 15-mer peptides at approximately 0.93 ug per peptide per mL. Memory populations depleted of antigen-responding cells were obtained by sorting nonresponding CD40L-negative CD69-negative CD45RO-high memory CD4+ T cells.

Antigens of these TCRs are unknown. The material was CD4+ T cells sorted from PBMCs after roughly 20-hour stimulation, obtained from a patient who received antiretroviral therapy. The cell subset or site label of this sample denotes: CD40L-CD69- CD45RO-high memory CD4 T cells not responding to Gag peptides. These receptors came from an adult man with HIV who was CMV-seropositive.

V gene TRBV18 combines with J gene TRBJ1-2; TRBD1 might be the D (6 bases). The V gene lost 7 bases and the J gene lost 4 bases, with 13 bases spanning the gap. Germline V gene data show CDR1 as KGHSH and CDR2 as LQKENI. The CDR3 contains 13 residues. The CDR3 loop reads CASFRDMSYGYTF. CDR3 nucleotide sequence: TGTGCCAGCTTCCGGGACATGAGCTATGGCTACACCTTC.

The chain recombines TRBV3-1 (or the pseudogene TRBV3-2) with TRBJ2-1, with 9 bases aligning to TRBD2. J gave up 0 bases and V 1 base, and 7 bases lay outside the gene matches. This CDR3 comprises 18 residues. Per germline, CDR1 LGHDT and CDR2 YNNKEL (reference sequence). The CDR3 region is CASSQVLAGASSYNEQFF. The CDR3 DNA follows: TGTGCCAGCAGCCAAGTATTAGCGGGGGCCAGCTCCTACAATGAGCAGTTCTTC.

The chain carries TRBV7-9 and TRBJ1-5, with D unclear. The CDR3 extends over 14 amino acids. With 5 bases removed from V and 8 bases from J, the gap between germline ends came to 16 bases. The germline gives CDR1 SEHNR, CDR2 FQNEAQ (reference sequence). The CDR3 sequence: CASSHSDTNKPQHF. The CDR3 nucleotides are TGTGCCAGCAGCCACTCCGACACCAACAAGCCCCAGCATTTT.

The chain recombines TRBV6-5 with TRBJ1-3; 8 nucleotides agree with TRBD1. The germline gives CDR1 MNHEY, CDR2 SVGAGI. This CDR3 spans 14 amino acids. V was clipped by 6 bases and J by 3 bases; unmatched bases: 4. The CDR3 reads CASSLDRGGNTIYF. The CDR3 region has the DNA TGTGCCAGCAGCCTAGACAGGGGTGGAAACACCATATATTTT.

This clone was observed a single time. This chain uses TRBV9 with TRBJ1-2, with TRBD1 matching over 8 bases. J lost 8 bases, V lost 4 bases, and 13 bases had no gene match. This CDR3 spans 15 amino acids. CDR1 is SGDLS, CDR2 YYNGEE, per germline. CDR3 nucleotides: TGTGCCAGCAGCTCACGCGGGACAGGCGGTGGAGGCTACACCTTC. This encodes CASSSRGTGGGGYTF. The full variable domain, rest sourced from reference TRBV9 and TRBJ1-2, is DSGVTQTPKHLITATGQRVTLRCSPRSGDLSVYWYQQSLDQGLQFLIQYYNGEERAKGNILERFSAQQFPDLHSELNLSSLELGDSALYFCASSSRGTGGGGYTFGSGTRLTVV.

The gene calls are TRBV4-1 and TRBJ1-2; no definite D call. V was cut by 2 bases and J by 8 bases, with 21 bases left in between. The CDR3 totals 16 residues. Germline V lookup: CDR1 MGHRA, CDR2 YSYEKL. The DNA for the CDR3 is TGCGCCAGCAGCCAAAATCCAACCCAGGAGGGAAGAGGCTACACCTTC. As protein: CASSQNPTQEGRGYTF.

This clone was found many times. V is TRBV28 and J is TRBJ1-3; possible D gene TRBD1, 6 bases. V was pared by 5 bases and J by 2 bases, with 13 bases between. The CDR3 length is 15 residues. Germline CDR1 is MDHEN and CDR2 is SYDVKM. The CDR3 DNA is TGTGCCAGCAGTGCTGGGACAAGGCCTGGAAACACCATATATTTT. Amino acids: CASSAGTRPGNTIYF.

The rearrangement uses TRBV5-4 and TRBJ1-4, with D unresolved. The CDR3 is made up of 14 amino acids. V lost 0 bases and J 4 bases, leaving 7 bases between the germline ends. The germline V gene has CDR1 SGHNT and CDR2 YYREEE (reference sequence). The CDR3 nucleotides read TGTGCCAGCAGCTTGGACAGCTATAATGAAAAACTGTTTTTT. Residues: CASSLDSYNEKLFF.

The chain carries TRBV5-4 and TRBJ2-4; perhaps D is TRBD1 or TRBD2 (5 bases each). This CDR3 spans 15 amino acids. Deletions cut 1 base from V and 5 bases from J, with 13 bases between. Germline V gene data show CDR1 as SGHNT and CDR2 as YYREEE (reference sequence). The CDR3 nucleotides read TGTGCCAGCAGCTTGCTCGGGGCCGCCGAAAACATTCAGTACTTC. Amino acid sequence: CASSLLGAAENIQYF.

CDR3: CASSRLTAPNEKLFF. As DNA, the CDR3 is TGTGCCAGCAGCCGCTTGACAGCCCCTAATGAAAAACTGTTTTTT. The rearrangement joins TRBV6-5 to TRBJ1-4; possibly TRBD1 for D (5 bases). Trimming removed 6 bases at V and 3 bases at J, with 14 bases between. Germline values: CDR1 MNHEY, CDR2 SVGAGI. The CDR3 consists of 15 residues.

J is TRBJ1-1 and V is TRBV5-4, with unresolved D. V was trimmed by 2 bases and J by 0 bases, leaving 5 bases between them. Germline CDR1 reads SGHNT; CDR2 reads YYREEE (reference sequence). The CDR3 has 13 residues. The chain's CDR3 is CASSLVMNTEAFF. CDR3 bases: TGTGCCAGCAGCTTAGTAATGAACACTGAAGCTTTCTTT.

The rearrangement joins TRBV18 to TRBJ2-3, with unresolved D. Trimming pared 0 bases from V and 6 bases from J, leaving 7 bases between. The germline V gene has CDR1 KGHSH and CDR2 LQKENI. There are 13 residues in the CDR3. The CDR3 loop reads CASSPPSVDTQYF. The CDR3 bases are TGTGCCAGCTCACCACCCTCAGTGGATACGCAGTATTTT. Complete variable domain (other parts from reference TRBV18 and TRBJ2-3): NAGVMQNPRHLVRRRGQEARLRCSPMKGHSHVYWYRQLPEEGLKFMVYLQKENIIDESGMPKERFSAEFPKEGPSILRIQQVVRGDSAAYFCASSPPSVDTQYFGPGTRLTVL.

The chain carries TRBV5-1 and TRBJ2-3; 10 nucleotides agree with TRBD2. The CDR3 length is 19 residues. The ends lost 4 bases at V and 3 bases at J; junction bases unmatched: 17. CDR1 is SGHRS, CDR2 YFSETQ, per germline. CDR3 residues: CASSVLLAGATIGTDTQYF. In DNA, the CDR3 is TGCGCCAGCAGCGTCCTCCTAGCGGGGGCCACTATCGGGACAGATACGCAGTATTTT.

The genes are TRBV5-1 and TRBJ1-1, with D possibly matching TRBD1 (5 bases). Germline lookup yields CDR1 SGHRS and CDR2 YFSETQ. V shed 0 bases and J shed 4 bases, with 13 bases lying between them. There are 15 residues in the CDR3. The CDR3 is CASSLGGGKGTEAFF. The DNA for the CDR3 is TGCGCCAGCAGCTTGGGGGGCGGGAAGGGCACTGAAGCTTTCTTT.

By sample fraction, this clone is medium-sized. The chain recombines TRBV28 with TRBJ1-5; a possible D gene is TRBD1 (5 bases). This CDR3 contains 15 residues. Germline-derived CDR1 and CDR2 are MDHEN and SYDVKM. Trimming removed 8 bases from V and 2 bases from J, with 16 bases in between. CDR3 bases: TGTGCCAGCGCTTGGGAGGGAGGGGGCAATCAGCCCCAGCATTTT. Protein sequence: CASAWEGGGNQPQHF.

This chain uses TRBV11-2 with TRBJ1-6; TRBD1 matches at 9 bases. This CDR3 comprises 18 residues. V was pared by 4 bases and J by 0 bases, with 7 bases of the junction left unmatched. Germline values: CDR1 SGHAT, CDR2 FQNNGV. The CDR3 sequence: CASSSGQGPYSYNSPLHF. CDR3 in DNA: TGTGCCAGCAGCTCAGGACAGGGGCCATACTCCTATAATTCACCCCTCCACTTT.

In its sample, this clone was seen a few times. The chain links TRBV6-5 to TRBJ1-3; D gene unclear. The CDR3 loop spans 13 amino acids. The germline gives CDR1 MNHEY, CDR2 SVGAGI. V lost 8 bases to trimming and J lost 5 bases, with 13 bases between them. CDR3 DNA: TGTGCCAGCTCTTCCGCGGGGAGAAACACCATATATTTT. It codes for CASSSAGRNTIYF.

The chain recombines TRBV10-3 with TRBJ1-1; D not certain. The CDR3 totals 12 residues. Germline V gives CDR1 ENHRY, CDR2 SYGVKD. The V end was cut by 3 bases, the J end by 3 bases, with 5 bases between. The CDR3, as DNA: TGTGCCATCAGTGAAGGTTACACTGAAGCTTTCTTT. Translated: CAISEGYTEAFF.

The chain employs TRBV7-2 and TRBJ2-7, with D unresolved. CDR3 length equals 14 residues. Germline V gene sequence: CDR1 SGHTA, CDR2 FQGNSA. V lost 4 bases and J 0 bases, leaving 10 bases between the germline ends. This chain's CDR3 is CASSSDRSSYEQYF. Written as DNA, the CDR3 is TGTGCCAGCAGCTCGGACCGCAGCTCCTACGAGCAGTACTTC.

The chain recombines TRBV7-2 with TRBJ1-2; TRBD1 might be the D (5 bases). The germline gives CDR1 SGHTA, CDR2 FQGNSA. The CDR3 sequence is 14 residues long. V lost 1 base to trimming and J lost 5 bases, with 11 bases between them. The CDR3 DNA reads TGTGCCAGCAGCTTAGTTGGGACGGGGTATGGCTACACCTTC. It encodes CASSLVGTGYGYTF.

The chain links TRBV4-2 to TRBJ2-4, with D possibly matching TRBD1 (6 bases). This CDR3 region has 14 residues. Trimming stripped 3 bases from V and 6 bases from J, with 12 bases between. Germline V gene sequence: CDR1 LGHNA, CDR2 YNFKEQ. The CDR3 nucleotides are TGTGCCAGCAGCCACGAAGGGGGTGGAAACATTCAGTACTTC. Amino acid sequence: CASSHEGGGNIQYF.

V usage is TRBV15 and J usage is TRBJ2-3; unclear D gene. CDR3 length: 14 amino acids. Germline V lookup: CDR1 LNHNV, CDR2 YYDKDF (reference sequence). The ends were cut back, 0 bases at V and 1 base at J, with 5 bases in the middle. Here the CDR3 reads CATSRDQGTDTQYF. The CDR3 coding sequence is TGTGCCACCAGCAGAGATCAGGGCACAGATACGCAGTATTTT.

The V call is TRBV6-1, the J call TRBJ1-5; no clear D gene. The CDR3 has 14 residues. Germline CDR1 and CDR2: MNHNS and SASEGT. Trimming shortened V by 3 bases and J by 10 bases, and 16 bases separated the two germline ends. CDR3 amino acids: CASSEVRVETPQHF. The CDR3 DNA reads as TGTGCCAGCAGTGAGGTACGGGTAGAAACCCCCCAGCATTTT.

CDR3 protein: CASSARLGNLNEQFF. The CDR3 nucleotides read TGTGCCAGCAGTGCACGACTAGGCAACCTCAATGAGCAGTTCTTC. V is TRBV6-4 and J is TRBJ2-1, with D possibly being TRBD2 (6 bases). There are 15 residues in the CDR3. Germline CDR1 and CDR2: MRHNA and SNTAGT. The ends were cut back, 4 bases at V and 6 bases at J, with 16 bases in the middle.

The chain recombines TRBV19 with TRBJ2-2, with 10 bases matching TRBD1. The V gene end was trimmed by 1 base and the J gene end by 8 bases; junction bases not matched to a gene: 7. This CDR3 has 16 amino acids. Germline values: CDR1 LNHDA, CDR2 SQIVND (reference sequence). The CDR3 bases are TGTGCCAGTAGTATAGGGACAGGGGGAAGAGCGGGGGAGCTGTTTTTT. Protein product: CASSIGTGGRAGELFF.